Presented here are 13 T cell receptor beta chains from one specimen sequenced in a study of T cell clonality in common variable immunodeficiency. Using immunoSEQ multiplex PCR, the repertoire was profiled, and TCRdb retains in-frame clones only, with some absent. The listing records about 15,000 clones. Overall study results and limits: Common variable immunodeficiency TCR beta sequences reportedly had fewer deletions and N-nucleotide insertions.

No antigen is known for these receptors. The sequencing sample was made of peripheral blood mononuclear cells. These receptors were obtained from a human donor with common variable immunodeficiency.

A note on this clone: The CDR3 extends 3 residues past the end of the read, so its final part is completed from the germline J gene. This sequence joins TRBV19 and TRBJ1-6; maybe TRBD1 (5 bases). Germline-derived CDR1 and CDR2 are LNHDA and SQIVND (reference sequence). Trimming stripped 6 bases from V and 7 bases from J, with 25 bases between. The CDR3 covers 18 residues. The sequenced part of the CDR3 DNA is TGTGCCAGTAGCGAGGTGAAGGGGCAGGGCGTTAAGAATTCACCC. Translating gives CASSEVKGQGVKNSP. The full CDR3 protein reads CASSEVKGQGVKNSPLHF.

As for this clone: The CDR3 goes on 3 residues after the read ends, and that part is filled in from the germline J gene. This chain uses TRBV19 with TRBJ2-1; TRBD2 aligns across 13 bases. Per the germline V gene, CDR1 is LNHDA and CDR2 is SQIVND (reference sequence). Trimming removed 2 bases from V and 5 bases from J; junction bases left unmatched: 3. This CDR3 region has 16 residues. The chain's CDR3 is CASSIYGLAGDNEQFF. The DNA read from the CDR3 is TGTGCCAGTAGTATATACGGACTAGCGGGAGACAATGAG. Full variable domain (outside the CDR3, taken from reference TRBV19 and TRBJ2-1): DGGITQSPKYLFRKEGQNVTLSCEQNLNHDAMYWYRQDPGQGLRLIYYSQIVNDFQKGDIAEGYSVSREKKESFPLTVTSAQKNPTAFYLCASSIYGLAGDNEQFFGPGTRLTVL.

As concerns this clone: Coverage ceases 3 residues before the CDR3 finishes, and the germline J gene fills in the end. This rearrangement joins TRBV7-6 to TRBJ1-2; 9 bases agree with TRBD1. V shed 1 base, J shed 4 bases, and the junction held 13 bases outside the gene matches. This CDR3 spans 18 amino acids. Germline CDR1 SGHVS, CDR2 FNYEAQ. This CDR3 is CASSLVATPGQGFYGYTF. The DNA read from the CDR3 is TGTGCCAGCAGCTTAGTAGCCACGCCGGGACAGGGTTTCTATGGC.

With regard to this clone: The read finishes 3 residues shy of the CDR3 end, and the germline J gene is used to complete it. The chain has TRBV7-3 and TRBJ2-5; D unresolved. The V and J ends lost 3 bases and 4 bases respectively, with 9 bases between them. Germline values: CDR1 SGHTA, CDR2 FQGTGA. This CDR3 has 13 residues. The CDR3 spells CASSLRQRETQYF. The sequenced CDR3 bases are TGTGCCAGCAGCTTGAGGCAACGAGAGACC. Complete variable domain (other parts from reference TRBV7-3 and TRBJ2-5): GAGVSQTPSNKVTEKGKYVELRCDPISGHTALYWYRQSLGQGPEFLIYFQGTGAADDSGLPNDRFFAVRPEGSVSTLKIQRTERGDSAVYLCASSLRQRETQYFGPGTRLLVL.

This chain's CDR3 is CASSPPGMADTQYF. CDR3 bases read: TGTGCCAGCAGCCCGCCGGGGATGGCAGATACG. The chain recombines TRBV7-3 with TRBJ2-3; D possibly corresponds to TRBD2 (5 bases). With the read ending 3 residues before the CDR3 end, the germline J gene is used to fill in that end. The ends were cut back, 5 bases at V and 4 bases at J, with 13 bases in the middle. This CDR3 comprises 14 residues. The germline V gene encodes CDR1 SGHTA and CDR2 FQGTGA.

The CDR3 region is CASSYRGDSYEQYF. The DNA read from the CDR3 is TGTGCCAGCAGCTACAGGGGGGACTCCTACGAG. The chain uses TRBV7-3 and TRBJ2-7, with 8 positions matching TRBD1. The CDR3 is cut off 3 residues early in the read; its end comes from the germline J gene. J lost 0 bases, V lost 4 bases, and 2 bases had no gene match. The CDR3 totals 14 residues. Germline V lookup: CDR1 SGHTA, CDR2 FQGTGA.

On this clone itself: The sequence runs out 3 residues before the end of the CDR3; the remainder is reconstructed from the germline J gene. This sequence joins TRBV18 and TRBJ1-1, with D perhaps TRBD1 (6 bases). The CDR3 is 15 residues long. CDR1 is KGHSH, CDR2 LQKENI, per germline. The V and J ends lost 6 bases and 5 bases respectively, with 19 bases between them. The CDR3 bases that were read are TGTGCCAGCTCCCCTAAGGGGGATGCTTGGACTGAA. Its protein product is CASSPKGDAWTE. The whole CDR3 reads CASSPKGDAWTEAFF.

A remark on this clone: Sequencing ends 3 residues short of the CDR3 end; the germline J gene provides the rest. The chain carries TRBV5-1 and TRBJ1-3; 11 bases fit TRBD1. Germline CDR1 SGHRS, CDR2 YFSETQ. The CDR3 loop spans 17 amino acids. V dropped 4 bases and J dropped 0; count of bases not matched to a gene: 6. The CDR3 spells CASSPGQGANSGNTIYF. CDR3 DNA, as far as it was read: TGCGCCAGCAGCCCCGGACAGGGGGCCAACTCTGGAAACACC.

Comments on this clone: Coverage ceases 3 residues before the CDR3 finishes, and the germline J gene fills in the end. The chain is built from TRBV20-1 and TRBJ1-3; maybe TRBD1 (5 bases). CDR3 size: 15 residues. V lost 0 bases to trimming and J lost 3 bases, with 12 bases between them. Germline CDR1 DFQATT, CDR2 SNEGSKA (reference sequence). Incomplete CDR3 DNA: TGCAGTGCTAGAGATTTGGGCAGGGTTGGAAACACC. Translating it yields CSARDLGRVGNT. The whole CDR3 region reads CSARDLGRVGNTIYF.

Partial CDR3 DNA: TGTGCCAGCAGCTCCCGGGACTTGGAAGAGACC. Translation gives CASSSRDLEET. The full CDR3 is CASSSRDLEETQYF. This chain uses TRBV11-3 with TRBJ2-5, with D perhaps TRBD2 (6 bases). The missing CDR3 end, 3 residues past where the read stops, is filled in from the germline J gene. V was pared by 4 bases and J by 3 bases, with 12 bases between. The CDR3 runs to 14 residues. The V gene's germline CDR1 is SGHNT and CDR2 YENEEA. Together with reference TRBV11-3 and TRBJ2-5, the CDR3 gives the full variable domain: EAGVVQSPRYKIIEKKQPVAFWCNPISGHNTLYWYLQNLGQGPELLIRYENEEAVDDSQLPKDRFSAERLKGVDSTLKIQPAELGDSAVYLCASSSRDLEETQYFGPGTRLLVL.

Frequency places this clone as medium-sized. The sequenced fragment ends 3 residues before the CDR3 boundary, so the rest is inferred from the germline J gene. V usage is TRBV20-1 and J usage is TRBJ2-3, with D perhaps TRBD2 (6 bases). The CDR3 loop spans 13 amino acids. Germline CDR1 and CDR2: DFQATT and SNEGSKA (reference sequence). Trimming took 4 bases from V and 1 from J, leaving 9 bases between them. The CDR3 sequence: CSAKPGGTDTQYF. The DNA read from the CDR3 is TGCAGTGCTAAGCCGGGGGGCACAGATACG.

Measured by frequency, this clone is medium-sized. The sequenced fragment ends 3 residues before the CDR3 boundary, so the rest is inferred from the germline J gene. The chain recombines TRBV7-9 with TRBJ1-5; TRBD1 matches at 7 bases. The CDR3 spans 15 residues. V lost 5 bases, J lost 4 bases, and 8 bases stayed unmatched. From germline, CDR1 is SEHNR and CDR2 FQNEAQ (reference sequence). Partial CDR3 DNA: TGTGCCAGCAGCGCCATCGGGGACAGTAATCAGCCC. Amino acid sequence: CASSAIGDSNQP. The full CDR3 protein is CASSAIGDSNQPQHF.

About this clone: Read data end 3 residues before the CDR3 end; the end is taken from the germline J gene. V is TRBV19 and J is TRBJ2-1, with 8 bases fitting TRBD2. The trim removed 4 bases at V and 0 bases at J, leaving 8 bases unmatched. Looked up from germline, CDR1 is LNHDA and CDR2 is SQIVND (reference sequence). The CDR3 is 17 amino acids. The chain's CDR3 is CASSTIAGKYSYNEQFF. The part of the CDR3 DNA that was read is TGTGCCAGTAGTACTATAGCGGGGAAATACTCCTACAATGAG.